The clone carrying this TCR beta chain was seen a single time. Assay: immunoSEQ multiplex PCR; the TCRdb copy retains only in-frame clones and omits some. This sample carries about 220,000 clones, approximately 88% of them seen once, and the ten largest clones take 11% to 15%. V lost 2 bases, J lost 3 bases, and 5 bases stayed unmatched. Germline V lookup: CDR1 LNHDA, CDR2 SQIVND (reference sequence). This CDR3 contains 15 residues. This sample was included in a study of cytomegalovirus exposure and HLA in healthy donors. The sequence derives from a young woman in good health and CMV-seropositive. Sequencing was carried out using PBMCs. This chain joins TRBV19 and TRBJ1-2; the match to TRBD1 covers 8 bases. Written as DNA, the CDR3 is TGTGCCAGTAGTATAACAGGGGGGGCATACTATGGCTACACCTTC. It translates to CASSITGGAYYGYTF.